Presented here are 2 T cell receptor beta chains from one specimen sequenced in a study of Ad26.COV2.S vaccination and SARS-CoV-2 variants. Treatment given: some 20 received Ad26.COV2.S at low or high dose, single or two shots; 5 received placebo; per-sample allocation not given. The study sampled participants on day 63 after the first vaccine or placebo injection. The method was immunoSEQ multiplex PCR; TCRdb's version includes in-frame clones alone and lacks a portion of them. The table lists 200,000 to 250,000 clones, over 75% of them singletons. The source was peripheral blood, collected in a trial of Ad26.COV2.S vaccine versus placebo. These receptors came from a person between 18 and 65 years old who received the Ad26.COV2.S COVID-19 vaccine or a placebo.

The chain combines TRBV11-3 with TRBJ2-7; D unresolved. This CDR3 comprises 13 residues. Germline assignment: CDR1 SGHNT and CDR2 YENEEA. Trimming took off 3 bases at V and 3 bases at J, with 9 bases between the two ends. CDR3 bases: TGTGCCAGCAGCTTGCTCTATAGCTACGAGCAGTACTTC. Translating gives CASSLLYSYEQYF. The complete variable domain, with remaining parts taken from reference TRBV11-3 and TRBJ2-7, reads EAGVVQSPRYKIIEKKQPVAFWCNPISGHNTLYWYLQNLGQGPELLIRYENEEAVDDSQLPKDRFSAERLKGVDSTLKIQPAELGDSAVYLCASSLLYSYEQYFGPGTRLTVT.

This clone was counted a few times. This chain connects TRBV11-2 to TRBJ2-7; 9 nucleotides match TRBD1. The germline V gene encodes CDR1 SGHAT and CDR2 FQNNGV. V trimming: 5 bases; J trimming: 2 bases; junction bases outside the gene matches: 10. This CDR3 comprises 16 residues. The CDR3 DNA is TGTGCCAGCAGCCGACGACAGGGGGGGATCGCCTACGAGCAGTACTTC. It codes for CASSRRQGGIAYEQYF.